The clone carrying this T cell receptor (beta chain) came up once. Germline loops: CDR1 MNHEY, CDR2 SMNVEV (reference sequence). The CDR3 runs to 13 residues. Trimming removed 4 bases at V and 3 bases at J, with 9 bases between. This specimen belongs to a study of cytotoxic CD8 clonotypes in ibrutinib-treated CLL. Study-wide background: Outcomes included around 24 partial and 2 complete responses; after median around 65 months, roughly 14 stayed remitted and roughly twelve progressed.

The protocol was immunoSEQ multiplex PCR, while the TCRdb copy is restricted to in-frame clones and leaves out a portion. The sample contains 50,000 or so clones, 83% of which appear only once. This rearrangement joins TRBV27 to TRBJ1-1; D is unresolved. The TCR sequence derives from a human donor with chronic lymphocytic leukemia. The sequenced sample was PBMCs, obtained after 24 months of ibrutinib treatment. The CDR3: CASSSTLYTEAFF. CDR3 sequence (DNA): TGTGCCAGCAGTTCGACTCTTTACACTGAAGCTTTCTTT.